This T cell receptor beta chain stems from a study of T-cell memory formation after mild COVID-19. The trim removed 10 bases at V and 6 bases at J, leaving 5 bases unmatched. The CDR3 extends over 13 amino acids. From the 5' RACE reads, TCRdb called clonotypes with MiXCR, one entry per CDR3 protein. The sample gives 400,000 or so distinct CDR3 sequences, approximately 21% of which show up once; under 15% is in the top ten. A few counts support this clonotype. The specimen sequenced was PBMCs or a T cell subset sorted from them (not recorded which). The sequence derives from an adult woman who had mild COVID-19 (a few samples of this study predate the infection). Cell type and time point are not known. This sequence joins TRBV12-3 or TRBV12-4 and TRBJ1-6, with 8 bases lining up with TRBD1. CDR3: CAISRGPNSPLHF. In DNA, the CDR3 is TGTGCCATTAGCAGGGGGCCTAATTCACCCCTCCACTTT.